Below, one T cell receptor beta chain is given with its context. CDR1 is MGHRA, CDR2 YSYEKL, per germline. This CDR3 is built from 18 residues. Trimming took 1 base from V and 4 from J, leaving 19 bases between them. Following the reaction, CD3+CD4+ and CD3+CD8+ responders that were proliferating and CFSE-low underwent sorting. The entry originates in a study of graft-versus-host responses after intestinal transplantation. Profiling relied on immunoSEQ multiplex PCR, and the TCRdb table lists in-frame clones only, not all of them. The sample lists around 19,000 clones, over 35% occurring once. The genes are TRBV4-1 and TRBJ2-2; D remains unclear. Sequencing used alloreactive CD4+ T cells from a mixed lymphocyte reaction culture, obtained before intestinal transplant. Described subset: CFSE-low proliferating T cells sorted from roughly six-day pre-transplant mixed lymphocyte reaction (GvH or HvG direction). This sequence originates from a human patient who received an intestinal transplant. The CDR3 DNA sequence: TGCGCCAGCAGCCAAGGGTCTACCCGTCTACGAAGCACCGGGGAGCTGTTTTTT. This codes for CASSQGSTRLRSTGELFF.